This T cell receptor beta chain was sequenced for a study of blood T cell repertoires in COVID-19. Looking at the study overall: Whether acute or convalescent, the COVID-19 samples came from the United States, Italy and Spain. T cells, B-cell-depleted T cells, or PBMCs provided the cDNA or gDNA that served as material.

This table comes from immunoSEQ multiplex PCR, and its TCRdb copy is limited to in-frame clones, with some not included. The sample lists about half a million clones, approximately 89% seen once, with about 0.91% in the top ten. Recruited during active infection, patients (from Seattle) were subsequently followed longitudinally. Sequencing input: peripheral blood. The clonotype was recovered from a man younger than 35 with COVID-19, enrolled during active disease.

CDR3 in DNA: TGTGCCAGCAGCTTGGACGGGACTAGCCGTTACAATGAGCAGTTCTTC. Protein product: CASSLDGTSRYNEQFF. The V call is TRBV5-4, the J call TRBJ2-1; 9 nucleotides line up with TRBD2. V lost 0 bases and J lost 4; bases outside the gene matches: 5. This CDR3 is 16 amino acids long. Per germline, CDR1 SGHNT and CDR2 YYREEE (reference sequence).